Described below is a single TCR beta chain sequence and its context. Its binding antigen is unknown. Base qualities were left out, and no much larger clone turns up one base away. Stable Graves' hyperthyroidism was defined as no progression to ophthalmopathy during 18 months of follow-up. Hyperthyroidism patients were aged 18 to 65 years and newly diagnosed, with disease duration of less than 2 months. The study excluded patients with uncontrolled infections, other autoimmune diseases, pregnancy or lactation. Diagnoses were established on the basis of clinical symptoms, serum thyroxine and TRAb, thyroid ultrasound, and orbital computed tomography. Ficoll-Paque density gradient centrifugation was used to isolate PBMCs from about 10 ml of fresh peripheral blood. Total RNA was extracted with Trizol reagent, and quality was checked on an Agilent 2100 Bioanalyzer. The source of the sample is a study of T cells in Graves' hyperthyroidism and ophthalmopathy (dated by TCRdb to the late 2010s). About the investigation overall: Peripheral blood samples were taken at initial diagnosis, before any treatment was given. The 100 or so discovery patients were randomly split 7:3 into training and test sets. The paper reports TCR Vbeta CDR3 sequencing of over 130 peripheral blood samples: some 41 ophthalmopathy, approximately 74 hyperthyroidism and about 17 progressor patients. A discovery cohort of 95 to 100 patients, 43 with Graves' ophthalmopathy and roughly 59 with stable Graves' hyperthyroidism, was used to find distinguishing TCR V-J signatures. In addition, the study compared T-cell repertoires in thyroid tissue and in blood from several Graves' hyperthyroidism patients. Prospective prediction of ophthalmopathy was tested in an independent validation cohort of fewer than 20 hyperthyroidism patients and some 17 patients who later progressed to ophthalmopathy. Following sampling, methimazole starting at 30 mg daily was given to hyperthyroidism patients, and high-dose intravenous methylprednisolone was given to ophthalmopathy patients. The investigation overall reported the following: Sample size was not statistically predetermined, and blinding of investigators to group allocation was not performed. A model built on a 13 V-J signature distinguished ophthalmopathy from stable hyperthyroidism, reaching over 85% sensitivity and 81% to 83% specificity in cross-validation and 80%/75% in testing. In validation, the model predicted progression to ophthalmopathy with roughly 70% sensitivity and about 72% specificity, a median of 6.5 months before onset. Blood samples also contained most of the expanded thyroid clonotypes (frequency above 0.001), which suggests that blood repertoires may reflect thyroid immune responses.

V is trimmed back by 5 bases and J by 9 bases, and the junction contains 12 bases that no gene match accounts for. The CDR3 runs 15 amino acids, cysteine and phenylalanine included. Just CDR3 DNA is preserved here, 45 bases in frame from base 1. CDR1 and CDR2 were assigned from the germline V gene as SGHTA and FQGNSA. Amplification of TCR beta CDR3 regions was carried out from RNA transcripts. A first-round RT-PCR of the TCR CDR3 used the HTBI primer set with the Qiagen OneStep RT-PCR kit. Libraries were constructed in a second round of multiplex PCR, after which size selection and purification were carried out. Libraries were sequenced paired-end with 100 bp reads on an Illumina HiSeq2000. As for how the authors treated the data: SOAPnuke was used to process the raw data, throwing out any read that contained adapters or uncalled bases, had a mean Phred below 15, or lacked an exact constant-primer or identifier match. High-quality paired reads were merged using COPE v1.2.5, and each unique nucleotide sequence was defined as a clonotype. MiTCR v1.1 was used to align clonotypes to the IMGT TRBV, TRBD and TRBJ reference segments. Analysis was restricted to V-J combinations with a frequency above 0.0001, which covered approximately 99% of repertoires. The TCS score was defined as F50 (clonal expansion) divided by E x V (chaos), with BLOSUM62-based TCRdist calculated between CDR3 peptides within each V-J. Welch's t-statistics and random forest reduced some 510 V-J features to 13, which were used in a naive Bayes classifier (R e1071). The public reads were run again by TCRdb, first through fastp at Q25 and then through MiXCR, and only productive beta chains were kept. Every CDR3 protein is listed once, alongside the most common genes and DNA of its rows. The V and J calls and clone size come from TCRdb's table, not from the authors' own analysis. In all, the sample holds around 690,000 distinct CDR3 sequences, and approximately 15% of those were seen once. Jointly, the top ten make up around a sixth of the sample.

The sequencing sample was made of blood. The chain links TRBV7-2 with TRBJ2-1; 8 central bases correspond to TRBD2. The source is a man aged 50 or older with Graves' hyperthyroidism. CDR3 protein: CASSQENAGGTEQFF. DNA sequence: TGTGCCAGCAGCCAAGAAAATGCGGGGGGCACTGAGCAGTTCTTC.